The clone carrying this TCR beta chain was counted ten times or more. Its antigen is not known. CDR3 length equals 13 residues. Per germline, CDR1 DFQATT and CDR2 SNEGSKA (reference sequence). Germline trimming cut 5 bases from V and 7 bases from J; bases unmatched to any gene: 8. The entry originates in a study of blood T cells in healthy people across ages. Study results and limitations: Researchers said unsorted PBMCs prevented a conclusive naive versus antigen-experienced comparison. Percentage of naive T cells showed a strong correlation with TCR beta diversity.

Each sample had at least 6.5 million PBMCs isolated. There were at least 5 micrograms of total RNA extracted from every sample. It was with a sample-barcoded 5' primer and a J-beta primer mix that a second PCR of roughly 7 to 11 cycles was run. In TCRdb, the 5' RACE reads were re-called with MiXCR into one record per CDR3 protein. This table has approximately 800,000 distinct CDR3 sequences, 46% appearing once. The V call is TRBV20-1, the J call TRBJ2-7; TRBD2 aligns across 10 bases. The sample consisted of blood. This receptor was taken from an elderly man in good health. The CDR3 region is CSAASGRAWEQYF. The CDR3 DNA reads as TGCAGTGCTGCGAGCGGGAGGGCCTGGGAGCAGTACTTC.